This T cell receptor (beta chain) was recorded in a study of shared clonotypes between healthy human individuals. Findings of the study overall: Relative to memory subsets, naive subsets generally showed larger estimated richness.

The CDR3 is 11 amino acids. Germline V gene lookup returns CDR1 DFQATT and CDR2 SNEGSKA (reference sequence). The V end was cut by 3 bases, the J end by 6 bases, with 8 bases between. Only in-frame clones appear in the TCRdb table, and some are missing; sequencing was by immunoSEQ multiplex PCR. The profile shows around 2,000,000 clones, 90% to 95% of them singletons. Concerning this clone itself: The target antigen is unknown. Other DNA sequences within the sample encode an identical CDR3.

Sequenced material: naive CD4+ T cells sorted from blood. The subset: CD45RA+ positively selected. This rearrangement joins TRBV20-1 to TRBJ1-1, with TRBD1 as a possible D gene (5 bases). The source is a man between 18 and 29 years old in good health. The CDR3, as DNA: TGCAGTGCTAGTGGGGGACCTGAAGCTTTCTTT. This codes for CSASGGPEAFF.